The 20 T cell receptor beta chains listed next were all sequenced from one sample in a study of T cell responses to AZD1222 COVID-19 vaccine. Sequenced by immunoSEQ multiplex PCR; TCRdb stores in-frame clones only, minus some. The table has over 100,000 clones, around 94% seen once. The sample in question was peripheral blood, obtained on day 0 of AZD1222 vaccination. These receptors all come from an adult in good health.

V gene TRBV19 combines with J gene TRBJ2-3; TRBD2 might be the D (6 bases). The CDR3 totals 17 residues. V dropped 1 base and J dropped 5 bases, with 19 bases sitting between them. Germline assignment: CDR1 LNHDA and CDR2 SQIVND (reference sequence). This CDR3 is CASSIGRRSGAGDTQYF. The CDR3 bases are TGTGCCAGTAGTATAGGTCGACGGTCGGGAGCCGGAGATACGCAGTATTTT. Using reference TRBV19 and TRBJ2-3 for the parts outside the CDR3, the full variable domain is DGGITQSPKYLFRKEGQNVTLSCEQNLNHDAMYWYRQDPGQGLRLIYYSQIVNDFQKGDIAEGYSVSREKKESFPLTVTSAQKNPTAFYLCASSIGRRSGAGDTQYFGPGTRLTVL.

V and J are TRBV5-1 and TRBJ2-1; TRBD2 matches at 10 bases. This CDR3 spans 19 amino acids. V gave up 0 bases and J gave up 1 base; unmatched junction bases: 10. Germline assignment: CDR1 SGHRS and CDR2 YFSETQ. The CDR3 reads CASSLVASGSPGSYNEQFF. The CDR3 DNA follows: TGCGCCAGCAGCTTGGTGGCTAGCGGGAGTCCCGGGTCCTACAATGAGCAGTTCTTC.

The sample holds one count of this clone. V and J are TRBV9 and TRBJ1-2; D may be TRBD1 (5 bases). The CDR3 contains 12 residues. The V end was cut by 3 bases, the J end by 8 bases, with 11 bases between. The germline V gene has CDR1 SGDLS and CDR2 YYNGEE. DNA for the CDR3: TGTGCCAGCAGCGCGGCTCAGGGAGGCTACACCTTC. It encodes CASSAAQGGYTF.

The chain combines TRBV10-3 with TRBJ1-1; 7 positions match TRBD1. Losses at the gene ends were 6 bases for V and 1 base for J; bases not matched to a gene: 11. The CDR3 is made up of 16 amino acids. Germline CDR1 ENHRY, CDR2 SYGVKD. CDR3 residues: CAISGSRGGKNTEAFF. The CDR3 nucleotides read TGTGCCATCAGCGGAAGCAGGGGGGGAAAGAACACTGAAGCTTTCTTT.

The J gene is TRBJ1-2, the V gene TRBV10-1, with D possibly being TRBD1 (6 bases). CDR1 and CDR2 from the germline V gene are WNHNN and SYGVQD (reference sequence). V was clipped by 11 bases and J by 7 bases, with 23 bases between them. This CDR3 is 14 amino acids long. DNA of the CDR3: TGCGCCGGGAACCGGGACACCCTAGTCTGTGGCTACACCTTC. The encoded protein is CAGNRDTLVCGYTF.

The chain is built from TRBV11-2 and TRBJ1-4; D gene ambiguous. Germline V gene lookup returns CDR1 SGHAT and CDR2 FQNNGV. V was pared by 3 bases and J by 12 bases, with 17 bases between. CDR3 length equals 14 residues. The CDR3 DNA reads TGTGCCAGCAGCTTCGTGGCCAGCCGTGGGGAACTGTTTTTT. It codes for CASSFVASRGELFF. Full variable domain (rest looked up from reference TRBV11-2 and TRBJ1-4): EAGVAQSPRYKIIEKRQSVAFWCNPISGHATLYWYQQILGQGPKLLIQFQNNGVVDDSQLPKDRFSAERLKGVDSTLKIQPAKLEDSAVYLCASSFVASRGELFFGSGTQLSVL.

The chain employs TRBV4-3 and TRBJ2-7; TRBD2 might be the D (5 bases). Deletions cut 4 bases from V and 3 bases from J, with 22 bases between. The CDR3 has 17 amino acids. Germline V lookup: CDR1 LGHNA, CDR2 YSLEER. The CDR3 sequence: CASSLKSNSLAYYEQYF. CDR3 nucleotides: TGCGCCAGCAGCCTCAAATCGAACAGCCTAGCCTACTACGAGCAGTACTTC.

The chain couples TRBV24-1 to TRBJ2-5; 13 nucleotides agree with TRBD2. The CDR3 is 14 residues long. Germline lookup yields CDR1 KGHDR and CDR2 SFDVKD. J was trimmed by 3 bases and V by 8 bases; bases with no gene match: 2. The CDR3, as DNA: TGTGCCACCATCGGGACTAGCGGGGAAGAGACCCAGTACTTC. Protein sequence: CATIGTSGEETQYF.

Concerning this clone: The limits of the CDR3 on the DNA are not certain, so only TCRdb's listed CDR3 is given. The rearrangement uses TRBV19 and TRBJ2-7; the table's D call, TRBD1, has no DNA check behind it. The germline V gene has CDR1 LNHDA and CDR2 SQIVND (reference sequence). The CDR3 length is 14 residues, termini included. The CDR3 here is CASSILANSYEQYF.

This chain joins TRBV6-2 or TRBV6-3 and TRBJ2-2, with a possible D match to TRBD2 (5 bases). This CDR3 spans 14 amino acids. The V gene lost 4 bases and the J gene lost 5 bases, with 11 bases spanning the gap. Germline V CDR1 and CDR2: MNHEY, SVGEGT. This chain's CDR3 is CASSLTRGTGELFF. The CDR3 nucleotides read TGTGCCAGCAGTTTAACTAGAGGGACCGGGGAGCTGTTTTTT.

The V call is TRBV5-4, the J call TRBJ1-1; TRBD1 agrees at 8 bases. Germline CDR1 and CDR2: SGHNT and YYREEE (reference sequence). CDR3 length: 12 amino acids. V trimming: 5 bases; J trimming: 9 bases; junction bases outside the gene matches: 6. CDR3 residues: CASRYGQGQAFF. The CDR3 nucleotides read TGTGCCAGCAGGTACGGACAGGGCCAAGCTTTCTTT.

Here the CDR3 reads CASSPKGSYTEAFF. The CDR3 DNA reads as TGTGCCAGCTCACCCAAGGGGAGCTACACTGAAGCTTTCTTT. The J gene is TRBJ1-1, the V gene TRBV18; D may be TRBD1 (5 bases). This CDR3 region has 14 residues. Germline V gene sequence: CDR1 KGHSH, CDR2 LQKENI. Trimming cost V 3 bases and J 3 bases, with 11 bases left between them.

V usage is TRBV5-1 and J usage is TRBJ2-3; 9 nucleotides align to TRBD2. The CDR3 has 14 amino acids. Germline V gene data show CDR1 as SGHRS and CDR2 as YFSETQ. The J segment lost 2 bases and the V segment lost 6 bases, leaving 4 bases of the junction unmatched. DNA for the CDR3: TGCGCCAGCAATCTAGCGGGAACCACAGATACGCAGTATTTT. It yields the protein CASNLAGTTDTQYF.

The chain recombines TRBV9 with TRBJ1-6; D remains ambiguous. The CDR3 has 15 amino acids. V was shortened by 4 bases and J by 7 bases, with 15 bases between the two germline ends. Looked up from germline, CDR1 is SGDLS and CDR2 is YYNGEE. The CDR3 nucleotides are TGTGCCAGCAGCTCCACAGTTAAACCAAATTCACCCCTCCACTTT. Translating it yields CASSSTVKPNSPLHF. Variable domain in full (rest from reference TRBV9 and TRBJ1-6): DSGVTQTPKHLITATGQRVTLRCSPRSGDLSVYWYQQSLDQGLQFLIQYYNGEERAKGNILERFSAQQFPDLHSELNLSSLELGDSALYFCASSSTVKPNSPLHFGNGTRLTVT.

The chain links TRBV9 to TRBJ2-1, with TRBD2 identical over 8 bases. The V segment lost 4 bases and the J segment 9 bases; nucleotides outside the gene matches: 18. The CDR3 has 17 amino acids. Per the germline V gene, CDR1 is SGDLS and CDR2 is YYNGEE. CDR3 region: CASSSSPKRLRGGEQFF. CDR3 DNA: TGTGCCAGCAGCTCCAGCCCCAAGCGGCTACGGGGGGGTGAGCAGTTCTTC.

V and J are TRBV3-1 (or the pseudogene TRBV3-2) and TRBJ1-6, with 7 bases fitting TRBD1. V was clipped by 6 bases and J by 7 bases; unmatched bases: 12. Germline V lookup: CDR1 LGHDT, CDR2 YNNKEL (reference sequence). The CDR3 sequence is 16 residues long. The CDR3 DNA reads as TGTGCCAGCAGTCGGACCGGGACAGAGAGGAATTCACCCCTCCACTTT. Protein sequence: CASSRTGTERNSPLHF.

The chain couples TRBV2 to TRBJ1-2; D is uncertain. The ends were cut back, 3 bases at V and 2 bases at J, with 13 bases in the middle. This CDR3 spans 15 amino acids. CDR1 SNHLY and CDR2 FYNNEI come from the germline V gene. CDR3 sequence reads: CASSDTSWPNYGYTF. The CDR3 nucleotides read TGTGCCAGCAGTGATACGTCTTGGCCAAACTATGGCTACACCTTC.

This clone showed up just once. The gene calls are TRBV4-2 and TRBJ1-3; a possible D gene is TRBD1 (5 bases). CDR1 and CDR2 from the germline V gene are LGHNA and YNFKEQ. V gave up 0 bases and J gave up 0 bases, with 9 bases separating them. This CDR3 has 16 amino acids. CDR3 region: CASSQDLGGSGNTIYF. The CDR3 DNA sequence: TGTGCCAGCAGCCAAGATTTGGGGGGCTCTGGAAACACCATATATTTT.

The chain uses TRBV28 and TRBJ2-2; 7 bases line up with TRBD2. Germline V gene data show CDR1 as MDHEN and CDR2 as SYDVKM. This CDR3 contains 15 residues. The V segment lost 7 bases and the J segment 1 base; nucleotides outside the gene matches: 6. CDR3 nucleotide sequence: TGTGCCAGCATGGGGGGGACCGAGAACACCGGGGAGCTGTTTTTT. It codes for CASMGGTENTGELFF.

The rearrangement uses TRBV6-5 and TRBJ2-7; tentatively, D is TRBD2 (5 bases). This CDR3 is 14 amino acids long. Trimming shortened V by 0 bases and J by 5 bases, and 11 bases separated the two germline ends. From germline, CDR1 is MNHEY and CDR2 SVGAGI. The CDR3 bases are TGTGCCAGCAGTTACTCGGGAGTTCGCAACGAGCAGTACTTC. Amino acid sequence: CASSYSGVRNEQYF.